Listed below are T cell receptor beta chains from one sample, sequenced in a study of blood T cell repertoires in COVID-19. Repertoires were generated with immunoSEQ multiplex PCR, while TCRdb's copy carries only in-frame clones and drops some. This table holds under 300,000 clones, around 85% found once. Source material: peripheral blood. Receptors were obtained from a middle-aged woman with active or convalescent COVID-19. Both conserved end residues are part of each CDR3. Fields, in order: D gene, CDR3 length, V gene, clone size, J gene, CDR3 protein, CDR3 DNA. The D gene is left open where the match is weak. Clone sizes are given selectively: once, few, many, or a class where the clone is expanded.

D: TRBD1
length: 14
V: TRBV10-3
size: NA
J: TRBJ1-1
CDR3: CAIKITGGDTEAFF
DNA: TGTGCCATCAAAATTACAGGGGGCGACACTGAAGCTTTCTTT

D: TRBD1
length: 15
V: TRBV5-4
size: NA
J: TRBJ2-7
CDR3: CASSFPGTGAYEQYF
DNA: TGTGCCAGCAGCTTTCCTGGAACAGGGGCCTACGAGCAGTACTTC

D: TRBD1
length: 14
V: TRBV5-1
size: NA
J: TRBJ1-2
CDR3: CASSPPTGNYGYTF
DNA: TGCGCCAGCAGCCCACCGACAGGGAACTATGGCTACACCTTC

D: TRBD1
length: 15
V: TRBV5-6
size: NA
J: TRBJ2-7
CDR3: CASSFGQGGIGEQYF
DNA: TGTGCCAGCAGCTTCGGACAGGGCGGAATCGGCGAGCAGTACTTC

D: NA
length: 14
V: TRBV19
size: NA
J: TRBJ1-5
CDR3: CASSMSQINQPQHF
DNA: TGTGCCAGTAGTATGTCACAGATTAATCAGCCCCAGCATTTT

D: NA
length: 11
V: TRBV19
size: few
J: TRBJ1-1
CDR3: CASSTKDRAFF
DNA: TGTGCCAGTAGTACCAAGGACAGAGCTTTCTTT

D: NA
length: 13
V: TRBV28
size: NA
J: TRBJ1-2
CDR3: CASSFRGGYGYTF
DNA: TGTGCCAGCAGTTTCCGGGGTGGCTATGGCTACACCTTC

D: NA
length: 15
V: TRBV28
size: few
J: TRBJ1-5
CDR3: CASSLMPGGYQPQHF
DNA: TGTGCCAGCAGTTTAATGCCAGGCGGGTATCAGCCCCAGCATTTT

D: TRBD1
length: 13
V: TRBV29-1
size: NA
J: TRBJ1-2
CDR3: CSVDAGGGYGYTF
DNA: TGCAGCGTTGATGCAGGGGGCGGCTATGGCTACACCTTC

D: TRBD1
length: 15
V: TRBV9
size: NA
J: TRBJ2-1
CDR3: CASSGGQGTYNEQFF
DNA: TGTGCCAGCAGCGGGGGACAGGGAACCTACAATGAGCAGTTCTTC